The rows below give T cell receptor beta chains drawn from one sample of a study of vaccination effects on CD4 cells after COVID-19. These receptors' antigens are unknown. Only in-frame clones appear in the TCRdb table, and some are missing; sequencing was by immunoSEQ multiplex PCR. The repertoire holds tens of thousands of clones, with 73% as singletons. The source material was CD4+ T cells from PBMCs cultured with HCoV-229E spike peptides, sampled after COVID-19 vaccination. The receptor source for this set is a human donor who received a COVID-19 vaccine. The CDR3 runs from the conserved cysteine through the conserved F or W. A D gene is named only where the DNA matches it firmly. Where a row states a size, it is once, few, many or the class of an expanded clone; other rows omit it.

TRBJ2-2 | NA | 16 | TRBV27 | TRBD1 | CASSARTGLWTGELFF | TGTGCCAGCAGTGCCCGGACAGGGCTGTGGACCGGGGAGCTGTTTTTT
TRBJ1-1 | NA | 13 | TRBV12-3/TRBV12-4 | NA | CASSLLENTEAFF | TGTGCCAGCAGTTTGCTCGAAAACACTGAAGCTTTCTTT
TRBJ1-2 | NA | 15 | TRBV4-3 | TRBD1 | CASSQARTGNYGYTF | TGCGCCAGCAGCCAAGCCAGGACAGGAAACTATGGCTACACCTTC
TRBJ2-1 | NA | 16 | TRBV7-2 | TRBD2 | CASSLRGGGSYNEQFF | TGTGCCAGCAGCTTACGCGGGGGTGGCTCCTACAATGAGCAGTTCTTC
TRBJ2-3 | NA | 16 | TRBV5-8 | NA | CASPSFWGGASDTQYF | TGTGCCAGCCCCTCTTTTTGGGGGGGGGCCTCAGATACGCAGTATTTT
TRBJ1-1 | NA | 14 | TRBV2 | TRBD1 | CASSPDRANTEAFF | TGTGCCAGCAGCCCCGACAGGGCGAACACTGAAGCTTTCTTT
TRBJ1-3 | NA | 14 | TRBV5-1 | NA | CASAQSYSGNTIYF | TGCGCCAGCGCCCAGAGTTACTCTGGAAACACCATATATTTT
TRBJ2-6 | NA | 16 | TRBV5-1 | TRBD1 | CASEPGGNSGANVLTF | TGCGCCAGCGAGCCAGGGGGTAACTCTGGGGCCAACGTCCTGACTTTC
TRBJ1-2 | few | 14 | TRBV5-6 | NA | CASSLAYGFRGYTF | TGTGCCAGCAGCTTGGCGTATGGGTTCCGGGGCTACACCTTC
TRBJ1-4 | NA | 13 | TRBV29-1 | TRBD1 | CSSADRGVEKLFF | TGCAGCTCGGCGGACAGGGGGGTTGAAAAACTGTTTTTT
TRBJ1-4 | NA | 14 | TRBV18 | NA | CASSPTGWDEKLFF | TGTGCCAGCTCACCAACAGGGTGGGATGAAAAACTGTTTTTT
TRBJ1-2 | few | 15 | TRBV27 | NA | CASSSAGVGGYGYTF | TGTGCCAGCAGTTCCGCCGGGGTAGGAGGCTATGGCTACACCTTC
TRBJ1-4 | NA | 14 | TRBV2 | NA | CASRGTSGLKKLFF | TGTGCCAGCAGGGGGACCTCCGGCCTCAAAAAACTGTTTTTT
TRBJ1-4 | NA | 14 | TRBV6-5 | TRBD1 | CASRAQGATEKLFF | TGTGCCAGCAGAGCACAGGGGGCGACGGAAAAACTGTTTTTT
TRBJ2-5 | few | 13 | TRBV15 | NA | CATRMVGKETQYF | TGTGCCACCAGAATGGTTGGGAAAGAGACCCAGTACTTC
TRBJ2-1 | NA | 16 | TRBV29-1 | TRBD2 | CSVAPRGVAGGPEQFF | TGCAGCGTGGCACCCCGAGGGGTAGCGGGGGGGCCGGAGCAGTTCTTC
TRBJ2-1 | NA | 16 | TRBV3-1/TRBV3-2 | TRBD2 | CASSQGVAGGNNEQFF | TGTGCCAGCAGCCAAGGGGTAGCGGGGGGAAACAATGAGCAGTTCTTC
TRBJ1-5 | once | 15 | TRBV3-1/TRBV3-2 | NA | CASSQAFQGGQPQHF | TGTGCCAGCAGCCAAGCCTTTCAGGGAGGTCAGCCCCAGCATTTT
TRBJ2-1 | NA | 16 | TRBV6-5 | TRBD2 | CASSYKGLAEYNEQFF | TGTGCCAGCAGTTATAAAGGACTAGCGGAATACAATGAGCAGTTCTTC
TRBJ1-5 | NA | 16 | TRBV19 | NA | CASSTQPRSGSQPQHF | TGTGCCAGTAGTACACAACCCCGGAGCGGAAGTCAGCCCCAGCATTTT
TRBJ2-5 | NA | 16 | TRBV24-1 | NA | CATSDLAKGLQETQYF | TGTGCCACCAGTGATTTAGCGAAGGGGCTCCAAGAGACCCAGTACTTC
TRBJ2-5 | NA | 9 | TRBV24-1 | NA | CATSGSSYF | TGTGCCACCAGTGGTTCATCGTACTTC
TRBJ2-1 | NA | 15 | TRBV6-6 | NA | CASSYGAITYNEQFF | TGTGCCAGCAGTTACGGGGCGATAACCTACAATGAGCAGTTCTTC
TRBJ2-2 | NA | 16 | TRBV4-1 | NA | CASSQDHLGTAGELFF | TGCGCCAGCAGCCAAGATCATCTGGGGACGGCCGGGGAGCTGTTTTTT
TRBJ2-2 | NA | 15 | TRBV19 | NA | CASSKTAGQTGELFF | TGTGCCAGTAGTAAGACCGCAGGGCAAACCGGGGAGCTGTTTTTT
TRBJ2-3 | NA | 13 | TRBV19 | NA | CASSILSRDTQYF | TGTGCCAGTAGTATTTTATCTAGGGATACGCAGTATTTT
TRBJ2-5 | NA | 13 | TRBV27 | NA | CASSFGWEETQYF | TGTGCCAGCAGTTTCGGTTGGGAAGAGACCCAGTACTTC
TRBJ1-2 | NA | 13 | TRBV11-2 | NA | CASSLDEGDGYTF | TGTGCCAGCAGCTTAGATGAAGGGGACGGCTACACCTTC
TRBJ1-2 | NA | 12 | TRBV2 | NA | CASRGDNYGYTF | TGTGCCAGCAGGGGGGATAACTATGGCTACACCTTC
TRBJ1-2 | many | 10 | TRBV29-1 | NA | CSVEDYGYTF | TGCAGCGTTGAAGATTATGGCTACACCTTC
TRBJ2-2 | few | 15 | TRBV7-9 | NA | CASSPVQANTGELFF | TGTGCCAGCAGCCCCGTACAGGCGAACACCGGGGAGCTGTTTTTT
TRBJ1-3 | NA | 15 | TRBV9 | NA | CASSAKQGGGNTIYF | TGTGCCAGCAGCGCTAAACAGGGAGGTGGAAACACCATATATTTT
TRBJ1-1 | NA | 14 | TRBV19 | NA | CASRTQGLNTEAFF | TGTGCCAGTAGGACCCAGGGGTTGAACACTGAAGCTTTCTTT
TRBJ1-1 | few | 16 | TRBV10-3 | TRBD1 | CAISEGPGQGNTEAFF | TGTGCCATCAGTGAAGGACCGGGACAGGGTAACACTGAAGCTTTCTTT
TRBJ1-4 | NA | 14 | TRBV29-1 | NA | CSVGDTSRGEKLFF | TGCAGCGTTGGTGACACCTCCCGGGGAGAAAAACTGTTTTTT